The T cell receptor beta chain under discussion was sequenced for a study of blood T cell repertoires in COVID-19. Method: immunoSEQ multiplex PCR; TCRdb's copy keeps in-frame clones and lacks some. The sample lists more than 300,000 clones, approximately 87% seen once, with 1.9% in the top ten. Sequenced material: PBMCs or T cells enriched from blood (not recorded which). The clonotype originates from a man aged 35-49 years in a cohort exposed to, infected with or recovered from COVID-19 (not recorded which).

CDR3 DNA: TGTGCCTGGAGTGTACTAGGAGGGGGCCGAAGCTCTGGAAACACCATATATTTT. This sequence encodes CAWSVLGGGRSSGNTIYF. The gene calls are TRBV30 and TRBJ1-3; TRBD1 agrees at 7 bases. Germline assignment: CDR1 GTSNPN and CDR2 SVGIG (reference sequence). The CDR3 is 18 residues long. The trim removed 0 bases at V and 0 bases at J, leaving 11 bases unmatched. Full variable domain (missing parts from reference TRBV30 and TRBJ1-3): SQTIHQWPATLVQPVGSPLSLECTVEGTSNPNLYWYRQAAGRGLQLLFYSVGIGQISSEVPQNLSASRPQDRQFILSSKKLLLSDSGFYLCAWSVLGGGRSSGNTIYFGEGSWLTVV.